The present TCR beta chain was sequenced within a study of human T cells and chemical hapten exposure. Study summary: Mostly female patients had alopecia areata, totalis or universalis. The study traced per-sample TCR yield variation mainly to small differences in pooled library volumes. Whole-study findings and limits: Compared to controls, expanded TCRs made significantly more large clusters of similar CDR3s.

This clonotype was picked up a small number of times. Its target is unknown. Per the germline V gene, CDR1 is SNHLY and CDR2 is FYNNEI. The CDR3 runs 11 residues. V lost 11 bases and J lost 7, with 14 bases in between. Authors' processing steps: There were a median of approximately 100,000 TCRs per sample, with a range from roughly 23,224 to 690,600. TCRdb re-analysed the RACE reads in MiXCR, keeping a single row per CDR3 protein. TCRdb, rather than the study authors, made the V and J calls. The table lists 50,000 to 70,000 distinct CDR3 sequences, over 10% of them singletons. Time point of the sample: patch test 3, about 24 weeks after DPC sensitization. Treatment defined: therapeutic diphenylcyclopropenone sensitization with weekly scalp DPC.

This TCR derives from a man aged 30 to 45 with alopecia areata. Some clones in this sample may be carry-over from other donors' samples. This sample comprised whole blood, obtained in connection with sensitization to the hapten diphenylcyclopropenone (DPC). The J gene is TRBJ1-1, the V gene TRBV2; D call uncertain. CDR3 DNA sequence: TGTGCCTTTGACGGGCGGGATGAAGCTTTCTTT. The encoded protein is CAFDGRDEAFF.